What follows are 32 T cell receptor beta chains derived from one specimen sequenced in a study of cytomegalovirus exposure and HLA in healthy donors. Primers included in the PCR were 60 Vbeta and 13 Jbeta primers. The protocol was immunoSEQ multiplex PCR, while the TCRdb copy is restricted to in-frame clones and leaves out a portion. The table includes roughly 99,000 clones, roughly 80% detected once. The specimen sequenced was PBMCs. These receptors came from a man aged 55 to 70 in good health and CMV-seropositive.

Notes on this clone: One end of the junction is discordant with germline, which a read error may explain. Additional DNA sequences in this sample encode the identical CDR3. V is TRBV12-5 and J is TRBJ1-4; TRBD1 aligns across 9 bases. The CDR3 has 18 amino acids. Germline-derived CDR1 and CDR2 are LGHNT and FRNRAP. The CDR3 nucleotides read TGTGCTAGTGGCTTGGCCCTAACACAGGGGGCTGTGGATGAAAAACTGTTTTTT. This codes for CASGLALTQGAVDEKLFF.

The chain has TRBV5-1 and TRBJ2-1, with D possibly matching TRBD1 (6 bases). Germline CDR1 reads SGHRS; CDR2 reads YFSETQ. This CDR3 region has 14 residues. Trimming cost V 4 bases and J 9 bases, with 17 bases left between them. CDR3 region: CASSPQGPPGEQFF. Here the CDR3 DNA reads TGCGCCAGCAGCCCTCAGGGGCCTCCGGGTGAGCAGTTCTTC.

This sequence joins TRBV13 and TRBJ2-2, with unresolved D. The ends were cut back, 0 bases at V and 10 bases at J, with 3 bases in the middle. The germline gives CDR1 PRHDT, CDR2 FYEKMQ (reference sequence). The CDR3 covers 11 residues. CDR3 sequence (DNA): TGTGCCAGCAGCTTAGGAGCGGAGCTGTTTTTT. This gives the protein CASSLGAELFF.

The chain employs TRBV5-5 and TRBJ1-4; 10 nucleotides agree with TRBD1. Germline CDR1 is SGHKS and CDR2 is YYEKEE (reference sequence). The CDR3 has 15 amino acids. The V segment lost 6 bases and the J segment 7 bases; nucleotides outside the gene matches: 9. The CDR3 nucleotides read TGTGCCAGCACCCTTGGTGGGACAGGGGTTGAAAAACTGTTTTTT. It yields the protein CASTLGGTGVEKLFF.

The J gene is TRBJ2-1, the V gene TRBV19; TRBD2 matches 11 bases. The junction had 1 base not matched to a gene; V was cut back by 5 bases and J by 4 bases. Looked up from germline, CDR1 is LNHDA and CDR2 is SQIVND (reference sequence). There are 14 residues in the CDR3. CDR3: CASSPSGGYNEQFF. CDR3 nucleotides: TGTGCCAGTAGTCCTAGCGGGGGGTACAATGAGCAGTTCTTC. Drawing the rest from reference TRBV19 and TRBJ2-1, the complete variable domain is DGGITQSPKYLFRKEGQNVTLSCEQNLNHDAMYWYRQDPGQGLRLIYYSQIVNDFQKGDIAEGYSVSREKKESFPLTVTSAQKNPTAFYLCASSPSGGYNEQFFGPGTRLTVL.

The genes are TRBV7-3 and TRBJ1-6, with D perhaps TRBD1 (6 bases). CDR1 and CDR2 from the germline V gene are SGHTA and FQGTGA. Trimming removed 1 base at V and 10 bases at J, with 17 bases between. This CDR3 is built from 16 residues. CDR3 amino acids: CASSLRGAPGVSPLHF. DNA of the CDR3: TGTGCCAGCAGCTTAAGGGGCGCTCCAGGGGTCTCACCCCTCCACTTT.

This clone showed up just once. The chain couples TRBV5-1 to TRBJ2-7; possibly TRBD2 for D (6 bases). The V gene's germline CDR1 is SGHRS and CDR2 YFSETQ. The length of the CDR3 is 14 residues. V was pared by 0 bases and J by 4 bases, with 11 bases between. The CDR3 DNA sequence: TGCGCCAGCAGCTTGGGTAGGGGACTTTACGAGCAGTACTTC. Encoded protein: CASSLGRGLYEQYF.

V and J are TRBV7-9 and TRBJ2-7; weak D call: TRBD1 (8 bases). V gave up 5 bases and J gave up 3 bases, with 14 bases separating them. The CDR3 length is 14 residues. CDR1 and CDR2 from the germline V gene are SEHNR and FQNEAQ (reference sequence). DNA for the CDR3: TGTGCCAGCAGCCACACAGGGGGGGGCTACGAGCAGTACTTC. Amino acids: CASSHTGGGYEQYF. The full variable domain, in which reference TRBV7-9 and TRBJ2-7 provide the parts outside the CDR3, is DTGVSQNPRHKITKRGQNVTFRCDPISEHNRLYWYRQTLGQGPEFLTYFQNEAQLEKSRLLSDRFSAERPKGSFSTLEIQRTEQGDSAMYLCASSHTGGGYEQYFGPGTRLTVT.

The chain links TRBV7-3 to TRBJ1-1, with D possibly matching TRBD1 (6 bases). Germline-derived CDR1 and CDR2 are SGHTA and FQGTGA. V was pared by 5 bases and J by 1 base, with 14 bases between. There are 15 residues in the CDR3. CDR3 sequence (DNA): TGTGCCAGCAGCACCAGACCGGGACAGAACACTGAAGCTTTCTTT. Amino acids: CASSTRPGQNTEAFF.

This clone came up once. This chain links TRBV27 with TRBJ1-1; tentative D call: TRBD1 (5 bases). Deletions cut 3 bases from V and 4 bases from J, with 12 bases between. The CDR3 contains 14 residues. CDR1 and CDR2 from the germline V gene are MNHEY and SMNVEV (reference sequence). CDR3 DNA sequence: TGTGCCAGCAGTTTTATGGGTCAGGGCACTGAAGCTTTCTTT. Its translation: CASSFMGQGTEAFF.

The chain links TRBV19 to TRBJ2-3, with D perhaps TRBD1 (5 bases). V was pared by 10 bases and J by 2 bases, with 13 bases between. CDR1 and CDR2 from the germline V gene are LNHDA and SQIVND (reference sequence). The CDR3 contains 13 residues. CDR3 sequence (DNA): TGTGCCACAGGGTGGACCCCCACAGATACGCAGTATTTT. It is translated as CATGWTPTDTQYF.

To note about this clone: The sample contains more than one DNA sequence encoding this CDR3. The CDR3 region has the DNA TGTGCCAGCAGCTTGGCCGGGGGGAGCTATGGCTACACCTTC. Translation: CASSLAGGSYGYTF. The rearrangement joins TRBV5-6 to TRBJ1-2; possibly TRBD1 for D (5 bases). Per germline, CDR1 SGHDT and CDR2 YYEEEE. V was shortened by 0 bases and J by 4 bases, with 10 bases between the two germline ends. This CDR3 comprises 14 residues.

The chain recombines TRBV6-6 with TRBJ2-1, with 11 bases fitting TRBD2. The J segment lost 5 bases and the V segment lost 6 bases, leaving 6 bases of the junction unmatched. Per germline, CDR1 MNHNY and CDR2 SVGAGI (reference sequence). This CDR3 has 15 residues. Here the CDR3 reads CASSNSGGAHNEQFF. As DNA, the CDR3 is TGTGCCAGCAGCAATAGCGGGGGGGCCCACAATGAGCAGTTCTTC.

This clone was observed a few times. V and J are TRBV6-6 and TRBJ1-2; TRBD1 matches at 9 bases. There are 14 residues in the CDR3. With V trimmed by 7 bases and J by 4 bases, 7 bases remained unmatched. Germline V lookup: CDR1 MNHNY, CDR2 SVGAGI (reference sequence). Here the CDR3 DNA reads TGTGCCAGCATCGAGGGGGGACAGGGCTATGGCTACACCTTC. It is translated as CASIEGGQGYGYTF.

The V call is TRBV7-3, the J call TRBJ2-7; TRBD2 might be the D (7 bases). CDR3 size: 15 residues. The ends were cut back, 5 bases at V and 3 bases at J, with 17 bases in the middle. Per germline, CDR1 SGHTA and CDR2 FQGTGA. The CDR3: CASSQGGGRHYEQYF. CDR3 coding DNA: TGTGCCAGCAGCCAAGGGGGGGGCAGGCACTACGAGCAGTACTTC.

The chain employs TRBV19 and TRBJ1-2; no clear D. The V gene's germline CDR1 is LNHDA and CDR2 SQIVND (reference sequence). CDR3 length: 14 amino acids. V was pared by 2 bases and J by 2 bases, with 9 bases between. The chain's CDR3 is CASSISVRNYGYTF. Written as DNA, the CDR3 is TGTGCCAGTAGTATAAGTGTCAGGAACTATGGCTACACCTTC.

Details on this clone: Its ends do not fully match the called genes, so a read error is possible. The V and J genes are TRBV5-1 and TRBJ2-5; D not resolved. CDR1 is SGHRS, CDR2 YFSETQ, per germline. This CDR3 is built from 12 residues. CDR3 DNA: TGCGCCAGCAGCCAATACCAGGAGACCCAGTACTTC. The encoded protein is CASSQYQETQYF.

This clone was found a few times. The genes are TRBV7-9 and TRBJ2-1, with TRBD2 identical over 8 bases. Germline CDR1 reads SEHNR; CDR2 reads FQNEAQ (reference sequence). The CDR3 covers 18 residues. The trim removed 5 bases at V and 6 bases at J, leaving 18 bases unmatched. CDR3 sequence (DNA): TGTGCCAGCAGCGAAACGTCTCGGATGACGGGGGGGCGCAATGAGCAGTTCTTC. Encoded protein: CASSETSRMTGGRNEQFF.

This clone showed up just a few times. For the CDR3, the DNA is TGTGCCAGTTCGACAGTTCCCAGCTCCTACGAGCAGTACTTC. Translated, it gives CASSTVPSSYEQYF. The chain links TRBV6-1 to TRBJ2-7, with a tentative D call TRBD1 (5 bases). V dropped 9 bases and J dropped 0 bases, with 15 bases sitting between them. The CDR3 extends over 14 amino acids. Germline loops: CDR1 MNHNS, CDR2 SASEGT.

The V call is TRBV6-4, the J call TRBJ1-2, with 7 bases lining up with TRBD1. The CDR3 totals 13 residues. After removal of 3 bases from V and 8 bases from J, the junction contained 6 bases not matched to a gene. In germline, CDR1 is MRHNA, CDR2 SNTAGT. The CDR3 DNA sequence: TGTGCCAGCAGTGATGTAGGGGGCGTCGGCTACACCTTC. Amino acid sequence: CASSDVGGVGYTF.

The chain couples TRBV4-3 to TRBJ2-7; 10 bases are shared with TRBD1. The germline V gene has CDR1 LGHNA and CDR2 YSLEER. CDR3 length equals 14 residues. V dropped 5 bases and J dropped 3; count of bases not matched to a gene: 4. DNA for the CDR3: TGCGCCAGCAGCTTCCGGACAGGGGGCTACGAGCAGTACTTC. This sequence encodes CASSFRTGGYEQYF.

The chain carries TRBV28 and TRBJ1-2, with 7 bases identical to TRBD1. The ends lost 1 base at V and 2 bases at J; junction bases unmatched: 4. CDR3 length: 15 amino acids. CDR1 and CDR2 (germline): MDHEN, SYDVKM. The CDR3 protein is CASSLYPGGNYGYTF. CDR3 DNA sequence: TGTGCCAGCAGTTTATACCCAGGGGGGAACTATGGCTACACCTTC.

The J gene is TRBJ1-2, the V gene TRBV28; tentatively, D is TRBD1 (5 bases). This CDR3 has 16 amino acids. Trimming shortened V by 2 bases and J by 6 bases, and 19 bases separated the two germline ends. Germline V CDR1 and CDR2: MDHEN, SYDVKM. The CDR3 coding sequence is TGTGCCAGCAGTTTACGGCGAGTTTGGGGGGGAAATGGCTACACCTTC. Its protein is CASSLRRVWGGNGYTF.

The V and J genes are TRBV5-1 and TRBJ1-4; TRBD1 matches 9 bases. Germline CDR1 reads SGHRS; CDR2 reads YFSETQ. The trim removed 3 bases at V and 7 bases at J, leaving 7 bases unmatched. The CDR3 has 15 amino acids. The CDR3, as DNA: TGCGCCAGCAGCTCGAACCCGGGACAGGGTGAAAAACTGTTTTTT. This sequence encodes CASSSNPGQGEKLFF. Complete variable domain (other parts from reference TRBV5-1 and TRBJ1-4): KAGVTQTPRYLIKTRGQQVTLSCSPISGHRSVSWYQQTPGQGLQFLFEYFSETQRNKGNFPGRFSGRQFSNSRSEMNVSTLELGDSALYLCASSSNPGQGEKLFFGSGTQLSVL.

The CDR3 DNA is TGTGCCAGCAGCGACCGCTGGACAGGGAGGCCTGGGGCCAACGTCCTGACTTTC. As protein: CASSDRWTGRPGANVLTF. The V gene is TRBV2, the J gene TRBJ2-6; 8 nucleotides align to TRBD1. The CDR3 length is 18 residues. V was clipped by 6 bases and J by 2 bases; unmatched bases: 12. Germline V gives CDR1 SNHLY, CDR2 FYNNEI.

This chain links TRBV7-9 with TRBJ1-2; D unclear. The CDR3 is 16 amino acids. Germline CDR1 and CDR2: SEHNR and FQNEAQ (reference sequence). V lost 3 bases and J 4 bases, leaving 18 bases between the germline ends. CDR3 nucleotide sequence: TGTGCCAGCAGCTTTTTTGGTCAGGAGGCCCTCTATGGCTACACCTTC. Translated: CASSFFGQEALYGYTF.

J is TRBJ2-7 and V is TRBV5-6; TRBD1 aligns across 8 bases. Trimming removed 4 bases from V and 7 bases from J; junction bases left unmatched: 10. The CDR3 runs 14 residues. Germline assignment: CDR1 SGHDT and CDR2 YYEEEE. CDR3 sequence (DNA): TGTGCCAGCAGCAGAAGGACAGGGTCTGGGGAGCAGTACTTC. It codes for CASSRRTGSGEQYF.

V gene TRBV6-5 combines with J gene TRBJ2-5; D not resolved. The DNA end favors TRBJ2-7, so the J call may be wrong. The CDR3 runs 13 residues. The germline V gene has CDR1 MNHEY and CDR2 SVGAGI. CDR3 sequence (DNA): TGTGCCAGCAGTTACGATGTGGGCTACGAGCAGTACTTC. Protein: CASSYDVGYEQYF.

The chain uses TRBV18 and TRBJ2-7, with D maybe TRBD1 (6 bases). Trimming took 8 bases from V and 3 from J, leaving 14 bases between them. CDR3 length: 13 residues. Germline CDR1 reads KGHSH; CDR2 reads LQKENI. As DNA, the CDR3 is TGTGCCAGCCAAGGGGACAAAGGCTACGAGCAGTACTTC. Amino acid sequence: CASQGDKGYEQYF.

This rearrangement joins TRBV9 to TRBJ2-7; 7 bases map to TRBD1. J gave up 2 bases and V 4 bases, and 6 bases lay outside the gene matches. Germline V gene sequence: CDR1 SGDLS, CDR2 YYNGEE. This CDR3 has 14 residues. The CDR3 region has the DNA TGTGCCAGCAGCCTTAAAGACAGGGCCTACGAGCAGTACTTC. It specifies CASSLKDRAYEQYF.

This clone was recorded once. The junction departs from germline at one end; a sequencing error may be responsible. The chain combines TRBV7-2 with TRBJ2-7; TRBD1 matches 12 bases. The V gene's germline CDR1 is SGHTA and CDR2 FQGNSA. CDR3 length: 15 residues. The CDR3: CASSPGTGGGYEQCF. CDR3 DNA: TGTGCCAGCAGCCCGGGGACAGGGGGCGGGTACGAGCAGTGCTTC.

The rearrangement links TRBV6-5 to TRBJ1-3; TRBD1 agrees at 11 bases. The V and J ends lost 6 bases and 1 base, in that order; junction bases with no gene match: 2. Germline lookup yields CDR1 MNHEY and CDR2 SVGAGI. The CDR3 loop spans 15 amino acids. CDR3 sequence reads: CASRDRGLSGNTIYF. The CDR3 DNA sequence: TGTGCCAGCAGGGACAGGGGGCTATCTGGAAACACCATATATTTT.